Sequencing of this T cell receptor (beta chain) was carried out in a study of blood T cell repertoires in COVID-19. About the research overall: The study drew acute and convalescent COVID-19 samples from the United States, Italy and Spain.

The ends were cut back, 0 bases at V and 9 bases at J, with 7 bases in the middle. Germline loops: CDR1 SGHRS, CDR2 YFSETQ. The CDR3 runs to 12 residues. TCRdb's copy holds only in-frame clones and misses some; the assay was immunoSEQ multiplex PCR. Seen here are approximately 10,000 clones, 85% to 90% observed once, and the top ten hold 22%. Specimen: peripheral blood. This receptor was identified in a woman aged 55-69 years with active COVID-19. The rearrangement joins TRBV5-1 to TRBJ2-1, with D possibly TRBD1 on 6 matching bases. CDR3: CASSLVGAEQFF. The CDR3, as DNA: TGCGCCAGCAGCTTGGTGGGGGCTGAGCAGTTCTTC.